This is a list of T cell receptor beta chains from one sample in a study of T cell responses to AZD1222 COVID-19 vaccine. Assay used: immunoSEQ multiplex PCR; TCRdb lists only in-frame clones, some missing. The sample carries tens of thousands of clones, about 94% recorded once. Sequencing was performed on peripheral blood, taken on day 0 of AZD1222 vaccination. These receptors all stem from an adult in good health. The CDR3 runs from the conserved cysteine through the conserved F or W. D genes are given only for firm matches. Only part of the rows carry a size: once, few, many, or a class if the clone is expanded.

j_gene | v_gene | abundance | d_gene | CDR3nt | CDR3aa
TRBJ1-5 | TRBV27 | once | NA | TGTGCCAGCAGTTCAACAGGGCGGGGCTGGAGCAATCAGCCCCAGCATTTT | CASSSTGRGWSNQPQHF
TRBJ1-4 | TRBV5-6 | NA | NA | TGTGCCACCTCAAGAAGGGGCTTTAATGAAAAACTGTTTTTT | CATSRRGFNEKLFF
TRBJ1-1 | TRBV7-9 | NA | NA | TGTGCCAGCAGCCCCTTTGGATTCAACACTGAAGCTTTCTTT | CASSPFGFNTEAFF
TRBJ1-2 | TRBV2 | NA | TRBD1 | TGTGCCAGCAGAACAGGACAGGGGGTTCGTGGCTACACCTTC | CASRTGQGVRGYTF
TRBJ2-7 | TRBV5-1 | NA | TRBD2 | TGCGCCAGCAGCTTGGCCCCTAGCGGGAGCACCTACGAGCAGTACTTC | CASSLAPSGSTYEQYF
TRBJ1-4 | TRBV4-1 | NA | TRBD1 | TGCGCCAGCAGCCAAGGGCAGGGGGGAGAAAAACTGTTTTTT | CASSQGQGGEKLFF
TRBJ2-5 | TRBV5-1 | NA | TRBD2 | TGCGCCAGCAGCTTGAAGGCTAGCGGGTCTCAAGAGACCCAGTACTTC | CASSLKASGSQETQYF
TRBJ1-4 | TRBV11-2 | once | NA | TGTGCCAGCAGCTTGACTGCGAGACTGTTTTTT | CASSLTARLFF
TRBJ2-3 | TRBV28 | once | NA | TGTGCCAGCAGTCTCTACCCAGATACGCAGTATTTT | CASSLYPDTQYF
TRBJ2-7 | TRBV6-5 | NA | NA | TGTGCCAGCAGTTTCGGCTCCTACGAGCAGTACTTC | CASSFGSYEQYF
TRBJ1-6 | TRBV7-9 | NA | NA | TGTGCCAGCAGCGCTGACACGAGGGGTCGTTCACCCCTCCACTTT | CASSADTRGRSPLHF
TRBJ1-1 | TRBV12-3/TRBV12-4 | NA | NA | TGTGCCAGCAGTCTAGGGGTTGGCTCTGAAGCTTTCTTT | CASSLGVGSEAFF
TRBJ2-1 | TRBV19 | NA | NA | TGTGCCAGTAGTATCCCAGGGGGGTTTTCGTATGAGCAGTTCTTC | CASSIPGGFSYEQFF
TRBJ1-1 | TRBV5-1 | NA | TRBD1 | TGCGCCAGCAGCGGGACAGGGTTCACTGAAGCTTTCTTT | CASSGTGFTEAFF
TRBJ2-2 | TRBV4-1 | NA | NA | TGCGCCAGCAGCCATCCTAACACCGGGGAGCTGTTTTTT | CASSHPNTGELFF
TRBJ2-5 | TRBV25-1 | NA | TRBD2 | TGTGCCAGCAGTCCTAGCGGGCTACAAGAGACCCAGTACTTC | CASSPSGLQETQYF
TRBJ2-1 | TRBV6-4 | NA | NA | TGTGCCAGCAGGCAAGGGAGCGGTAGCTCCTACAATGAGCAGTTCTTC | CASRQGSGSSYNEQFF
TRBJ1-5 | TRBV11-2 | NA | TRBD1 | TGTGCCAGCAGCAAAAAACAGGGGGCACGGCAGCCCCAGCATTTT | CASSKKQGARQPQHF
TRBJ2-3 | TRBV7-8 | NA | NA | TGTGCCAGCAGCTTCGCCGGGACCCTTACAGATACGCAGTATTTT | CASSFAGTLTDTQYF
TRBJ2-6 | TRBV5-1 | NA | TRBD1 | TGCGCCAGCCACCGGGACAGAGACTCTGGGGCCAACGTCCTGACTTTC | CASHRDRDSGANVLTF
TRBJ2-5 | TRBV5-6 | once | TRBD2 | TGTGCCAGCAGAAGCGGGAAGTCTGGTGAGACCCAGTACTTC | CASRSGKSGETQYF
TRBJ1-4 | TRBV10-3 | NA | NA | TGTGCCATCAGTGATTGGGCAGCTAATGAAAAACTGTTTTTT | CAISDWAANEKLFF
TRBJ1-5 | TRBV6-2/TRBV6-3 | NA | NA | TGTGCCAGCAGTTACGGGGGCAATCAGCCCCAGCATTTT | CASSYGGNQPQHF
TRBJ1-2 | TRBV27 | NA | TRBD1 | TGTGCCAGCAGTTTCGACCGGGACAGGGGTTGGGACTATGGCTACACCTTC | CASSFDRDRGWDYGYTF
TRBJ2-3 | TRBV10-3 | NA | TRBD1 | TGTGCCATCAGCGGGACAGGGTGGGGCACAGATACGCAGTATTTT | CAISGTGWGTDTQYF
TRBJ1-6 | TRBV19 | NA | NA | TGTGCCAGTAGTATCCTGGGCACTGGGTCACCCCTCCACTTT | CASSILGTGSPLHF
TRBJ1-2 | TRBV3-1/TRBV3-2 | NA | TRBD1 | TGTGCCAGCAGCCATGGGACAGGGGGCAACTATGGCTACACCTTC | CASSHGTGGNYGYTF
TRBJ2-3 | TRBV5-1 | NA | NA | TGCGCCAGCAGAGGACAGACTAGCACAGATACGCAGTATTTT | CASRGQTSTDTQYF
TRBJ2-7 | TRBV3-1/TRBV3-2 | NA | TRBD2 | TGTGCCAGCAGCCCCCCGGGAGGGGGTTACGAGCAGTACTTC | CASSPPGGGYEQYF
TRBJ2-2 | TRBV9 | NA | NA | TGTGCCAGCAGCGTAGCCGCCAGGGGTGCGAACACCGGGGAGCTGTTTTTT | CASSVAARGANTGELFF
TRBJ1-1 | TRBV7-9 | NA | NA | TGTGCCAGCAGCTTAGGAGCGGTGAACACTGAAGCTTTCTTT | CASSLGAVNTEAFF
TRBJ2-3 | TRBV6-2/TRBV6-3 | NA | NA | TGTGCCAGCAGTACACTAGGGCGTGATACGCAGTATTTT | CASSTLGRDTQYF
TRBJ1-2 | TRBV6-5 | NA | NA | TGTGCCAGCAGATTGGACGGAACCTATGGCTACACCTTC | CASRLDGTYGYTF
TRBJ1-2 | TRBV25-1 | NA | NA | TGTGCCAGCAGTGAATTGGCCGGATTGAACTATGGCTACACCTTC | CASSELAGLNYGYTF
TRBJ1-3 | TRBV19 | NA | NA | TGTGCCAGTAGTATAGAGGGAGTTACAGTATATCCGCGACTGGCTGGAAACACCATATATTTT | CASSIEGVTVYPRLAGNTIYF
TRBJ1-3 | TRBV30 | NA | NA | TGTGCCTGGGGCCGAAGCTCTGGAAACACCATATATTTT | CAWGRSSGNTIYF
TRBJ1-6 | TRBV5-8 | NA | TRBD1 | TGTGCCAGCAGCTGGACAGGGACTAATTCACCCCTCCACTTT | CASSWTGTNSPLHF
TRBJ1-6 | TRBV10-3 | NA | TRBD1 | TGTGCCATCAGCCGAACTGACAGGGGGAACTTTTCACCCCTCCACTTT | CAISRTDRGNFSPLHF
TRBJ1-3 | TRBV18 | NA | NA | TGTGCCAGCTCACCCGGGTCTGGAAACACCATATATTTT | CASSPGSGNTIYF
TRBJ1-1 | TRBV18 | NA | NA | TGTGCCAGCTCACCACCGGCAGCCAACACTGAAGCTTTCTTT | CASSPPAANTEAFF
TRBJ2-7 | TRBV3-1/TRBV3-2 | once | TRBD2 | TGTGCCAGCAGCCACCGACTAGCGGGAACCTACGAGCAGTACTTC | CASSHRLAGTYEQYF
TRBJ1-6 | TRBV9 | NA | NA | TGTGCCAGCAGCGAGACGACAGCCCGATCGTATAATTCACCCCTCCACTTT | CASSETTARSYNSPLHF
TRBJ1-5 | TRBV10-3 | NA | NA | TGTGCCATCAGTAAGGGAATGGATCAGCCCCAGCATTTT | CAISKGMDQPQHF
TRBJ1-5 | TRBV6-5 | NA | NA | TGTGCCAGCAGTTTCCCTGTTCAGCCCCAGCATTTT | CASSFPVQPQHF
TRBJ1-2 | TRBV19 | NA | NA | TGTGCCAGTAGTGACGACCGATACTATGGCTACACCTTC | CASSDDRYYGYTF